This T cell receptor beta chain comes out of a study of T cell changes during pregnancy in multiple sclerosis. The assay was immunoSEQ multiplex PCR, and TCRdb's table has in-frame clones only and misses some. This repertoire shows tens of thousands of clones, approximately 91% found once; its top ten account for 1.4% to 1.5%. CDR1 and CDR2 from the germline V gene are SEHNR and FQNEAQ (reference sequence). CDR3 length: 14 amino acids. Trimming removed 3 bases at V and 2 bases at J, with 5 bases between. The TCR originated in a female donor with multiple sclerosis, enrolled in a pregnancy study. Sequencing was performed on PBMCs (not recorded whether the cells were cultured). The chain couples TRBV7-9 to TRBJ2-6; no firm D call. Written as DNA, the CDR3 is TGTGCCAGCAGCTTGAGCACTGGGGCCAACGTCCTGACTTTC. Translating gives CASSLSTGANVLTF. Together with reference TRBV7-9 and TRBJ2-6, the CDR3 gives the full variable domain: DTGVSQNPRHKITKRGQNVTFRCDPISEHNRLYWYRQTLGQGPEFLTYFQNEAQLEKSRLLSDRFSAERPKGSFSTLEIQRTEQGDSAMYLCASSLSTGANVLTFGAGSRLTVL.